This T cell receptor (beta chain) derives from a study of memory B cells and T cells in multiple sclerosis (dated by TCRdb to the late 2010s). In terms of the full investigation: The study compared the TCR beta repertoires of autoproliferating peripheral T cells with those of brain lesion-infiltrating T cells in multiple sclerosis patients. A couple of multiple sclerosis patients, for whom either brain lesions at autopsy or brain-infiltrating cells from biopsy were available, were included in TCR sequencing.

Autoproliferating (CFSEdim) and non-proliferating (CFSEhi) T cell fractions were sequenced separately after stimulus-free culture of CFSE-labeled PBMCs. Altogether, 50 million to 55 million CFSE-labeled PBMCs were kept in culture for roughly seven days with no stimulus, after which the replicate wells were combined. Labeling of PBMCs used 0.45 to 0.6 uM CFSE, and the cells were then grown in serum-free AIM-V medium with no exogenous stimuli added. PBMCs were obtained by Ficoll density gradient centrifugation and kept cryopreserved until use. Using a FACSAria III, live 7-AAD-negative cells were sorted, then washed with PBS and stored frozen at -80 degrees C as dry pellets. Broad study findings and their caveats: Because clone-set sizes varied across compartments, the counts of shared clonotypes were affected, making normalization necessary.

The CDR3 runs 19 amino acids, cysteine and phenylalanine included. This entry keeps only the CDR3 DNA: 57 bases, framed from base 1. V is cut back by 3 bases and J by 0 bases, with 17 bases in the junction unmatched. The germline V gene provides CDR1 SGHDT and CDR2 YYEEEE. This clone occurred a few times. It has no known antigen specificity. Base qualities are not recorded, but no much larger clone differs from it by a single base. Using the immunoSEQ Platform, TCRbeta CDR3 regions were amplified from extracted genomic DNA. Multiplex PCR, high-throughput sequencing and a vendor bioinformatics pipeline were combined in the immunoSEQ assay. Concerning the study's data processing: Non-productive sequences and CDR3s under 4 amino acids long were removed, and the clonotype frequencies in each sample were recalculated. In immunoSEQ Analyzer 2.0, a clonotype counted as shared when the CDR3 amino acid, V gene and J gene sequences were identical. Repertoire overlap was normalized by dividing shared clonotype counts by the product of both clone-set sizes, with the result scaled by 1000 into arbitrary units. Entries here come from immuneACCESS through TCRdb and include only in-frame sequences with V and J called. Some clones fail to appear in such tables; in the studies checked, an unresolved V gene covers under half of the shortfall, and the cause of the remainder is unknown. The DNA gave D and trimming, while V, J and clone size come from that table. A total of 25,000 to 35,000 clones appear in this sample, more than 70% of them only once. The top ten hold less than 3.5% of the sample.

This sequence originates from a human donor with multiple sclerosis. The chain uses TRBV5-6 and TRBJ1-2; 7 bases in between match TRBD1. Specimen: PBMCs from blood kept in culture. At the DNA level, the sequence is TGTGCCAGCAGCTCCTCGCCTTCAGGGGGGGGTTTAGCTAACTATGGCTACACCTTC. This yields the protein CASSSSPSGGGLANYGYTF.